The next 2 T cell receptor beta chains were all read from a single sample in a study of blood T cell repertoires in COVID-19. The assay was immunoSEQ multiplex PCR, and TCRdb's table has in-frame clones only and misses some. This sample has more than 85,000 clones, with 75% to 90% found just once. Sample: peripheral blood. These receptors were obtained from a man of 80 years or more with acute or convalescent COVID-19.

V is TRBV5-8 and J is TRBJ1-2; 7 nucleotides align to TRBD1. CDR1 and CDR2 from the germline V gene are SGHTS and YDEGEE. The V gene end was trimmed by 7 bases and the J gene end by 8 bases; junction bases not matched to a gene: 14. The CDR3 contains 14 residues. CDR3 amino acids: CASGPSGTEGGYTF. In DNA, the CDR3 is TGTGCCAGCGGACCGTCCGGGACAGAGGGGGGCTACACCTTC.

The chain couples TRBV28 to TRBJ1-3; 9 nucleotides line up with TRBD1. V lost 6 bases to trimming and J lost 3 bases; unmatched junction nucleotides: 3. CDR1 and CDR2 (germline): MDHEN, SYDVKM. The length of the CDR3 is 14 residues. The CDR3 spells CASRPTGGGNTIYF. The CDR3 nucleotides read TGTGCCAGCAGACCGACAGGGGGTGGAAACACCATATATTTT. Supplemented by reference TRBV28 and TRBJ1-3, the full variable domain reads DVKVTQSSRYLVKRTGEKVFLECVQDMDHENMFWYRQDPGLGLRLIYFSYDVKMKEKGDIPEGYSVSREKKERFSLILESASTNQTSMYLCASRPTGGGNTIYFGEGSWLTVV.